Reported below is one T cell receptor (beta chain). This CDR3 is built from 15 residues. Germline CDR1 SGHRS, CDR2 YFSETQ. V lost 5 bases and J 2 bases, leaving 16 bases between the germline ends. These data belong to a study of T cell changes during pregnancy in multiple sclerosis. Data came from immunoSEQ multiplex PCR; TCRdb stores just in-frame clones and leaves some out. Of some 80,000 clones detected, roughly 95% appear once; the ten largest clones hold more than 0.95%. The receptor comes from a female donor with multiple sclerosis, enrolled in a pregnancy study. The specimen comprised peripheral blood, sampled in the second trimester of pregnancy. The V and J genes are TRBV5-1 and TRBJ1-1; tentative D call: TRBD1 (6 bases). The CDR3 sequence: CASRDSQLINTEAFF. CDR3 sequence (DNA): TGCGCCAGCAGGGACAGCCAACTTATTAACACTGAAGCTTTCTTT. Full variable domain (missing parts from reference TRBV5-1 and TRBJ1-1): KAGVTQTPRYLIKTRGQQVTLSCSPISGHRSVSWYQQTPGQGLQFLFEYFSETQRNKGNFPGRFSGRQFSNSRSEMNVSTLELGDSALYLCASRDSQLINTEAFFGQGTRLTVV.